The sequence of this TCR beta chain was determined in a study of preoperative IRX-2 immunotherapy in early breast cancer. Treatment specified: preoperative locoregional IRX-2 cytokine immunotherapy. Trimming took 0 bases from V and 3 from J, leaving 23 bases between them. The CDR3 covers 19 residues. The germline gives CDR1 LGHNA, CDR2 YSLEER. Profiling relied on immunoSEQ multiplex PCR, and the TCRdb table lists in-frame clones only, not all of them. Among 60,000 or so clones listed, less than 95% were seen once. Sampling was done from a patient treated with IRX-2 immunotherapy. The chain is built from TRBV4-3 and TRBJ2-5; no clear D gene. The TCR was taken from a human donor with breast cancer. CDR3 amino acids: CASSQENIAESGEEETQYF. CDR3 coding DNA: TGCGCCAGCAGCCAAGAGAATATAGCAGAGTCGGGTGAGGAAGAGACCCAGTACTTC.